The sequence of this T cell receptor beta chain was determined in a study of regulatory T cells in long-lasting Graves disease. Time point noted: persistent/refractory GD, antithyroid drugs over 5 years with positive TRAb. There was RNA extracted from PBMCs, and the TCR library was made from it. Relying on iRepertoire HTBI primers and Arm-PCR of CDR3 regions, the team built TCR beta libraries. From the multiplex PCR reads, TCRdb called clonotypes with MiXCR, one entry per CDR3 protein. Of approximately 400,000 distinct CDR3 sequences in the sample, about 25% were seen once. The CDR3 is 15 amino acids. V lost 0 bases, J lost 7 bases, and 12 bases lay in between. Germline loops: CDR1 LGHNA, CDR2 YSLEER. This clonotype has more than one count but fewer than ten.

The V gene is TRBV4-3, the J gene TRBJ2-2; D ambiguous. The receptor was derived from a female donor with Graves disease. The source material was peripheral blood mononuclear cells (PBMCs), sampled when the disease was refractory, from a patient treated with antithyroid drugs. The CDR3: CASSQEAGRSGELFF. The CDR3 coding sequence is TGCGCCAGCAGCCAAGAAGCCGGGCGCAGCGGGGAGCTGTTTTTT.